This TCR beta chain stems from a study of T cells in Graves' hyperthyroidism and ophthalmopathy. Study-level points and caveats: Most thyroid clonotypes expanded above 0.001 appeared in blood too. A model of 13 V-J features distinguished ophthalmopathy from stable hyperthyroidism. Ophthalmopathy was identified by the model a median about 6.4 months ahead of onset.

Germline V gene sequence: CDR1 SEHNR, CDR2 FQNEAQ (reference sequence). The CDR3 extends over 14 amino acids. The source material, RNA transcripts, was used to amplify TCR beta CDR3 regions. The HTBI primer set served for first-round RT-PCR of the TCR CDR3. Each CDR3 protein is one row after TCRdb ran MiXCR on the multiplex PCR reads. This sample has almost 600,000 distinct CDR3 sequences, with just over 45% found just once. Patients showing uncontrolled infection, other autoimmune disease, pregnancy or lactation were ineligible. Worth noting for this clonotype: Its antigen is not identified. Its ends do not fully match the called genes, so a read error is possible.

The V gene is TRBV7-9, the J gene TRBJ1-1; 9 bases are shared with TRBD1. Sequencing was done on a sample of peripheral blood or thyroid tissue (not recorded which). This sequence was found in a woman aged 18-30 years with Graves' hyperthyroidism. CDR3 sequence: CVSSLGQGSAEAFF. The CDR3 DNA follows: TGTGTCAGCAGCCTGGGACAGGGCAGTGCTGAAGCTTTCTTT.